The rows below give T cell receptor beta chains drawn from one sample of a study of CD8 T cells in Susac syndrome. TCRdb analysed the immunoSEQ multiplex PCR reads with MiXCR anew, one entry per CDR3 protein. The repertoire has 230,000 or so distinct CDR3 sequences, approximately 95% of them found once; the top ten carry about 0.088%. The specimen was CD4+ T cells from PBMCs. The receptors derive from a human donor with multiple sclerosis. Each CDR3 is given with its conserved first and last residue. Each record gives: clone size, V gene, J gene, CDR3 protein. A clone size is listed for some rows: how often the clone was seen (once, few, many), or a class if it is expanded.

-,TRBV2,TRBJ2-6,CASRYTGAGANVLTF
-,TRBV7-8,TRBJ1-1,CASSSRTGGEAFF
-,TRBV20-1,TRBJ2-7,CSASLLTEALEQYF
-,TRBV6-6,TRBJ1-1,CASRTGQGAEAFF
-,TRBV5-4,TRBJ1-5,CASSQGTQRDQPQHF
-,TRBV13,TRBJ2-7,CASSPGTSPPHSSYEQYF
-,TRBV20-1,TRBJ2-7,CSARPLPFEQYF
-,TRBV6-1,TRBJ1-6,CASRTTGSSYNSPLHF
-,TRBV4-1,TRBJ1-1,CASSQGGRLVAFF
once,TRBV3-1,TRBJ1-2,CASSQPGAGYDYGYTF
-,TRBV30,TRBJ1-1,CAWSPGFQTEAFF
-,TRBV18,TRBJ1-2,CASSPPDSYGYTF
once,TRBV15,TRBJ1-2,CATSKGGGQGFYGYTF
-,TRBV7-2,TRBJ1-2,CASSFERAGYTF
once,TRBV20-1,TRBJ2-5,CSATIATSGRETQYF
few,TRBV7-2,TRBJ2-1,CASSPDRSSYNEQFF
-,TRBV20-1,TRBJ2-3,CSARDTTTFDTQYF
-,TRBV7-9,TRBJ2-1,CASSSTPTSDNEQFF
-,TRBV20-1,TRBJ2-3,CSALGLAGAQLHF
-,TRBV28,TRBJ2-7,CASRKRRVGGEQYF
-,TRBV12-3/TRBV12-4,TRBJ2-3,CASSRQEYTDTQYF
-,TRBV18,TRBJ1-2,CASSPDIEGYTF
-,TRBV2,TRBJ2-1,CASSEGGLVTREQFF
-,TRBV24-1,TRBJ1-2,CATSEGQDYGYTF
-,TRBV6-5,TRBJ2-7,CASSQYSIYEQYF
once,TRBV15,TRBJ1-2,CATSETLPGTNYGYTF
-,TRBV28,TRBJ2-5,CASKDYMETQYF
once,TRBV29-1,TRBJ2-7,CSVEASGVPYEQYF
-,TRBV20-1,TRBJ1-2,CSARTAERGYTF
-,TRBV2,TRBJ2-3,CASSEAGGAGTDTQYF
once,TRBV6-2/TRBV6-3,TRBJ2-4,CASSRTAAKNIQYF
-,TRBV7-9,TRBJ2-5,CASSNSGYQETQYF
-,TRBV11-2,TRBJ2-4,CASSLGGTGDIQYF
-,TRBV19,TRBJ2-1,CASSRTENEQFF
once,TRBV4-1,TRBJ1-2,CASSHPGTPYGYTF
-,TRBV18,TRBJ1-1,CASSPGLGAFF
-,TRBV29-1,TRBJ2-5,CSVEASGRGRETQYF
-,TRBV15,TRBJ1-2,CATSREPGQDHF
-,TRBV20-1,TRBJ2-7,CSARGGFTSEQYF
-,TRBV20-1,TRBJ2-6,CSARDRASSGANVLTF
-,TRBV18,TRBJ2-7,CASSPKAGHTYEQYF
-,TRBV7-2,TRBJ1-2,CATSDRVEGYTF